These 8 T cell receptor beta chains originate from one sample sequenced in a study of blood T cells in healthy people across ages. Together with a sample-barcoded 5' primer, a J-beta primer mix was included in a second PCR lasting roughly 6 to 12 cycles. In TCRdb, the 5' RACE reads were re-called with MiXCR into one record per CDR3 protein. The sample lists about 780,000 distinct CDR3 sequences; about 47% were seen once. Sequenced: blood. The receptors stem from a man aged 80 or over in good health.

This clonotype showed up just a few times. This chain uses TRBV20-1 with TRBJ2-7, with D possibly TRBD2 on 6 matching bases. CDR1 DFQATT and CDR2 SNEGSKA come from the germline V gene (reference sequence). This CDR3 has 15 residues. The ends were cut back, 3 bases at V and 7 bases at J, with 22 bases in the middle. In DNA, the CDR3 is TGCAGTGCTAGCCTACCGGTTGGCGGGATTGGGGAGCAGTACTTC. Its translation is CSASLPVGGIGEQYF.

This clonotype was detected a few times. The rearrangement uses TRBV2 and TRBJ1-2; 8 bases are shared with TRBD1. The ends lost 6 bases at V and 4 bases at J; junction bases unmatched: 10. CDR3 size: 15 residues. Germline loops: CDR1 SNHLY, CDR2 FYNNEI. This CDR3 reads CASSAGPGGIYGYTF. CDR3 sequence (DNA): TGTGCCAGCAGCGCGGGGCCAGGGGGCATCTATGGCTACACCTTC.

The sample holds a few counts of this clonotype. J is TRBJ2-7 and V is TRBV9; D may be TRBD2 (6 bases). Germline values: CDR1 SGDLS, CDR2 YYNGEE. The CDR3 length is 15 residues. The germline V and J ends were trimmed by 4 bases and 0 bases, with 14 bases remaining between them. CDR3 nucleotides: TGTGCCAGCAGCCCCGGACGGGGGAGCTCCTACGAGCAGTACTTC. As protein: CASSPGRGSSYEQYF.

V and J are TRBV7-2 and TRBJ2-7; TRBD2 is a possible D gene (5 bases). The CDR3 is 16 residues long. Germline V gives CDR1 SGHTA, CDR2 FQGNSA. V shed 1 base and J shed 0 bases, with 13 bases lying between them. The CDR3, as DNA: TGTGCCAGCAGCTTAGTACACGGCGGGCGCTCCTACGAGCAGTACTTC. This encodes CASSLVHGGRSYEQYF. The entire variable domain, with the rest obtained from reference TRBV7-2 and TRBJ2-7, is as follows: GAGVSQSPSNKVTEKGKDVELRCDPISGHTALYWYRQSLGQGLEFLIYFQGNSAPDKSGLPSDRFSAERTGGSVSTLTIQRTQQEDSAVYLCASSLVHGGRSYEQYFGPGTRLTVT.

The V and J genes are TRBV29-1 and TRBJ2-3, with TRBD1 as a possible D gene (6 bases). The germline V gene encodes CDR1 SQVTM and CDR2 ANQGSEA. CDR3 length equals 11 residues. The ends were cut back, 6 bases at V and 4 bases at J, with 8 bases in the middle. The chain's CDR3 is CSVYRADTQYF. The CDR3 DNA follows: TGCAGCGTCTACAGGGCAGATACGCAGTATTTT.

On this clonotype itself: Relative to the germline gene, one junction end is altered; a read error may explain this. The chain links TRBV20-1 to TRBJ2-7; D unresolved. The CDR3 runs to 11 residues. Looked up from germline, CDR1 is DFQATT and CDR2 is SNEGSKA (reference sequence). The CDR3 spells CSASLSSEQYF. CDR3 nucleotides: TGCAGTGCTAGCCTCTCCTCCGAGCAGTACTTC.

This sequence joins TRBV30 and TRBJ2-7, with D tentatively TRBD2 (5 bases). V lost 4 bases and J lost 3, with 13 bases in between. The CDR3 covers 13 residues. Germline V gene lookup returns CDR1 GTSNPN and CDR2 SVGIG (reference sequence). The CDR3 spells CAWNAGPYYEQYF. CDR3 in DNA: TGTGCCTGGAATGCGGGCCCGTACTACGAGCAGTACTTC. Complete variable domain (other parts from reference TRBV30 and TRBJ2-7): SQTIHQWPATLVQPVGSPLSLECTVEGTSNPNLYWYRQAAGRGLQLLFYSVGIGQISSEVPQNLSASRPQDRQFILSSKKLLLSDSGFYLCAWNAGPYYEQYFGPGTRLTVT.

J is TRBJ2-1 and V is TRBV6-6; 9 positions agree with TRBD1. Germline V gene lookup returns CDR1 MNHNY and CDR2 SVGAGI (reference sequence). CDR3 length equals 14 residues. V shed 5 bases and J 4 bases; nucleotides not matched to a gene: 3. For the CDR3, the DNA is TGTGCCAGCAGTCAGGGACAGGGATACAATGAGCAGTTCTTC. As protein: CASSQGQGYNEQFF.